The present T cell receptor beta chain was sequenced within a study of Graves' ophthalmopathy and Graves' hyperthyroidism. This CDR3 comprises 13 residues. The germline V and J ends were trimmed by 5 bases and 3 bases, with 10 bases remaining between them. Germline V CDR1 and CDR2: SNHLY, FYNNEI. There are many counts of this clonotype. Scientists amplified the TCR beta CDR3 regions from RNA transcripts. Scientists carried out first-round RT-PCR using HTBI primers and then a second-round multiplex PCR. In TCRdb, the multiplex PCR reads were re-called with MiXCR into one record per CDR3 protein. The sample holds about 740,000 distinct CDR3 sequences, roughly two fifths seen once.

The gene calls are TRBV2 and TRBJ1-1; D remains ambiguous. The sample was peripheral blood. This TCR derives from an adult man with Graves' ophthalmopathy. DNA of the CDR3: TGTGCCAGCAGTTACGCCCAGCACACTGAAGCTTTCTTT. This gives the protein CASSYAQHTEAFF. Supplemented by reference TRBV2 and TRBJ1-1, the full variable domain reads EPEVTQTPSHQVTQMGQEVILRCVPISNHLYFYWYRQILGQKVEFLVSFYNNEISEKSEIFDDQFSVERPDGSNFTLKIRSTKLEDSAMYFCASSYAQHTEAFFGQGTRLTVV.